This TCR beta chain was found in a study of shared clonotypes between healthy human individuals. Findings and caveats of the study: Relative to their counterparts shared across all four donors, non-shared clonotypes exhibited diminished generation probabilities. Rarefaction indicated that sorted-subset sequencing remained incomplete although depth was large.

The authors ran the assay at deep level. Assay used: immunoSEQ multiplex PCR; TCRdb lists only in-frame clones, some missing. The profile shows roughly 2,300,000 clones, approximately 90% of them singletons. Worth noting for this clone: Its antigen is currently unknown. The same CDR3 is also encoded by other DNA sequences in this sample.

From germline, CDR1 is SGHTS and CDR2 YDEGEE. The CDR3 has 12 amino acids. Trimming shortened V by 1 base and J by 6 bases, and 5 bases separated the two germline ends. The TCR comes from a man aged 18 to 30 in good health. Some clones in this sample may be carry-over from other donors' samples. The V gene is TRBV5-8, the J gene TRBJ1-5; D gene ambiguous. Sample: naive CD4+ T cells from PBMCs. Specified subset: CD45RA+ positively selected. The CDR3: CASSLYGQPQHF. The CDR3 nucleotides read TGTGCCAGCAGCTTGTACGGTCAGCCCCAGCATTTT.